The 22 T cell receptor beta chains below were found in one sample sequenced in a study of OX40 agonist ivuxolimab in advanced cancers. Method: immunoSEQ multiplex PCR; TCRdb's copy keeps in-frame clones and lacks some. The data show 45,000 to 60,000 clones, about 83% seen once. The sample consisted of CD4+ or CD8+ T cells sorted from blood, taken in a trial of the OX40 agonist ivuxolimab. These receptors originate from an adult with an advanced solid tumor such as melanoma, head and neck, liver or kidney cancer.

V is TRBV7-9 and J is TRBJ2-7; 8 bases agree with TRBD2. Germline values: CDR1 SEHNR, CDR2 FQNEAQ (reference sequence). Losses at the gene ends were 2 bases for V and 1 base for J; bases not matched to a gene: 4. This CDR3 is 15 amino acids long. CDR3 nucleotide sequence: TGTGCCAGCAGCTTATCCGGGAGGGGATCCTACGAGCAGTACTTC. Translated: CASSLSGRGSYEQYF. The full variable domain, completed using reference TRBV7-9 and TRBJ2-7, is DTGVSQNPRHKITKRGQNVTFRCDPISEHNRLYWYRQTLGQGPEFLTYFQNEAQLEKSRLLSDRFSAERPKGSFSTLEIQRTEQGDSAMYLCASSLSGRGSYEQYFGPGTRLTVT.

CDR3 loop: CASSPRPSGNTGELFF. The DNA for the CDR3 is TGCGCCAGCAGCCCCCGACCTAGCGGGAACACCGGGGAGCTGTTTTTT. The gene calls are TRBV5-1 and TRBJ2-2; TRBD2 matches 7 bases. From germline, CDR1 is SGHRS and CDR2 YFSETQ. Trimming at V came to 4 bases and at J to 1 base, leaving 7 bases not matched to a gene. The CDR3 is made up of 16 amino acids. The full variable domain, its missing parts supplied by reference TRBV5-1 and TRBJ2-2, is KAGVTQTPRYLIKTRGQQVTLSCSPISGHRSVSWYQQTPGQGLQFLFEYFSETQRNKGNFPGRFSGRQFSNSRSEMNVSTLELGDSALYLCASSPRPSGNTGELFFGEGSRLTVL.

This rearrangement joins TRBV5-5 to TRBJ2-4, with D unresolved. Trimming stripped 0 bases from V and 0 bases from J, with 4 bases between. The germline gives CDR1 SGHKS, CDR2 YYEKEE (reference sequence). CDR3 length: 14 residues. The CDR3 protein is CASSLVGAKNIQYF. In DNA, the CDR3 is TGTGCCAGCAGCTTGGTAGGAGCCAAAAACATTCAGTACTTC.

This clone appeared once. The genes are TRBV19 and TRBJ1-5, with 7 bases that match TRBD1. Per germline, CDR1 LNHDA and CDR2 SQIVND (reference sequence). This CDR3 comprises 13 residues. V lost 6 bases, J lost 4 bases, and 3 bases stayed unmatched. CDR3 sequence reads: CASSGDSNQPQHF. Written as DNA, the CDR3 is TGTGCCAGTAGCGGGGACAGTAATCAGCCCCAGCATTTT.

This sequence joins TRBV6-1 and TRBJ2-1; D is perhaps TRBD1 (6 bases). V dropped 2 bases and J dropped 4 bases, with 12 bases sitting between them. The CDR3 runs to 15 residues. Looked up from germline, CDR1 is MNHNS and CDR2 is SASEGT. Here the CDR3 reads CASSEKTGRYNEQFF. CDR3 DNA sequence: TGTGCCAGCAGTGAAAAAACAGGGCGGTACAATGAGCAGTTCTTC.

The chain has TRBV30 and TRBJ1-6; 7 nucleotides line up with TRBD1. The CDR3 is 15 amino acids. Germline-derived CDR1 and CDR2 are GTSNPN and SVGIG (reference sequence). The ends lost 1 base at V and 11 bases at J; junction bases unmatched: 11. The CDR3 spells CAWSAGRGGDTPLHF. Written as DNA, the CDR3 is TGTGCCTGGAGTGCCGGCAGGGGGGGAGATACACCCCTCCACTTT. The full variable domain, in which reference TRBV30 and TRBJ1-6 provide the parts outside the CDR3, is SQTIHQWPATLVQPVGSPLSLECTVEGTSNPNLYWYRQAAGRGLQLLFYSVGIGQISSEVPQNLSASRPQDRQFILSSKKLLLSDSGFYLCAWSAGRGGDTPLHFGNGTRLTVT.

V and J are TRBV28 and TRBJ2-4; D possibly corresponds to TRBD2 (7 bases). Deletions cut 5 bases from V and 0 bases from J, with 20 bases between. Germline V gene data show CDR1 as MDHEN and CDR2 as SYDVKM. This CDR3 contains 18 residues. The CDR3 sequence: CASSGGGGRLLAKNIQYF. In nucleotides, the CDR3 is TGTGCCAGCAGTGGGGGGGGCGGGCGACTATTAGCCAAAAACATTCAGTACTTC.

The V call is TRBV29-1, the J call TRBJ2-6, with D maybe TRBD2 (6 bases). The CDR3 runs 13 residues. Trimming shortened V by 6 bases and J by 0 bases, and 6 bases separated the two germline ends. Germline V gene data show CDR1 as SQVTM and CDR2 as ANQGSEA. CDR3 bases: TGCAGCGTGCGGGACTCTGGGGCCAACGTCCTGACTTTC. This translates into CSVRDSGANVLTF.

V usage is TRBV2 and J usage is TRBJ2-3, with 7 bases lining up with TRBD2. Trimming took 3 bases from V and 3 from J; bases not matched to a gene: 9. Germline-derived CDR1 and CDR2 are SNHLY and FYNNEI. The CDR3 runs 16 residues. CDR3 loop: CASSDGGAGRTDTQYF. CDR3 bases: TGTGCCAGCAGTGACGGGGGAGCGGGAAGGACAGATACGCAGTATTTT. The variable domain in full, with the rest retrieved from reference TRBV2 and TRBJ2-3, is EPEVTQTPSHQVTQMGQEVILRCVPISNHLYFYWYRQILGQKVEFLVSFYNNEISEKSEIFDDQFSVERPDGSNFTLKIRSTKLEDSAMYFCASSDGGAGRTDTQYFGPGTRLTVL.

The V gene is TRBV15, the J gene TRBJ2-4, with TRBD1 identical over 11 bases. In germline, CDR1 is LNHNV, CDR2 YYDKDF (reference sequence). The CDR3 covers 16 residues. V was pared by 2 bases and J by 7 bases, with 7 bases of the junction left unmatched. The CDR3 sequence: CATSRTWTGGENIQYF. Written as DNA, the CDR3 is TGTGCCACCAGCAGAACTTGGACAGGGGGCGAGAACATTCAGTACTTC.

The chain links TRBV6-6 to TRBJ1-1; unclear D gene. CDR1 is MNHNY and CDR2 is SVGAGI in the germline V gene (reference sequence). V was clipped by 8 bases and J by 6 bases, with 7 bases between them. The CDR3 runs 10 residues. Written as DNA, the CDR3 is TGTGCCAGCGGTAGGGCTGAAGCTTTCTTT. This encodes CASGRAEAFF.

The J gene is TRBJ1-4, the V gene TRBV30; D gene uncertain. Trimming removed 0 bases from V and 3 bases from J, with 11 bases in between. CDR1 is GTSNPN and CDR2 is SVGIG in the germline V gene (reference sequence). The CDR3 spans 15 residues. The CDR3 nucleotides are TGTGCCTGGAGTGTAGATCGGTCTTCTAATGAAAAACTGTTTTTT. Its protein product is CAWSVDRSSNEKLFF.

This chain connects TRBV10-2 to TRBJ1-1; D is undetermined. The V end lost 3 bases, the J end lost 1 base, and 9 bases lay between the germline ends. Looked up from germline, CDR1 is WSHSY and CDR2 is SAAADI. The CDR3 is 14 residues long. The CDR3 loop is CASSEETGNTEAFF. CDR3 in DNA: TGCGCCAGCAGTGAAGAGACGGGGAACACTGAAGCTTTCTTT.

The V call is TRBV5-1, the J call TRBJ2-7; D uncertain. V lost 4 bases to trimming and J lost 6 bases, with 17 bases between them. This CDR3 has 14 amino acids. CDR1 is SGHRS and CDR2 is YFSETQ in the germline V gene. DNA of the CDR3: TGCGCCAGCAGCCCTGACGGGCAGGTCATCGAGCAGTACTTC. Translating gives CASSPDGQVIEQYF.

This clone was seen more than once but under ten times. The chain joins TRBV19 to TRBJ2-7; the D gene is possibly TRBD1 (6 bases). Germline V lookup: CDR1 LNHDA, CDR2 SQIVND (reference sequence). The CDR3 sequence is 14 residues long. The V and J ends lost 3 bases and 2 bases respectively, with 11 bases between them. This chain's CDR3 is CASSMGARTYEQYF. DNA of the CDR3: TGTGCCAGTAGTATGGGGGCGCGCACCTACGAGCAGTACTTC.

V is TRBV5-8 and J is TRBJ1-1; possible D gene TRBD1, 6 bases. Germline V CDR1 and CDR2: SGHTS, YDEGEE. CDR3 length equals 16 residues. V gave up 7 bases and J gave up 5 bases, with 24 bases separating them. The CDR3 sequence is CASGFITGKIGTEAFF. DNA of the CDR3: TGTGCCAGCGGTTTCATAACAGGGAAAATCGGAACTGAAGCTTTCTTT.

CDR3 in DNA: TGTGCCAGCAGCTTGGACAGGGGAAAAAACTATGGCTACACCTTC. Residues: CASSLDRGKNYGYTF. The rearrangement joins TRBV5-6 to TRBJ1-2, with 7 bases that match TRBD1. CDR1 and CDR2 (germline): SGHDT, YYEEEE. The trim removed 0 bases at V and 2 bases at J, leaving 4 bases unmatched. The CDR3 consists of 15 residues. The variable domain in full, with the rest retrieved from reference TRBV5-6 and TRBJ1-2, is DAGVTQSPTHLIKTRGQQVTLRCSPKSGHDTVSWYQQALGQGPQFIFQYYEEEERQRGNFPDRFSGHQFPNYSSELNVNALLLGDSALYLCASSLDRGKNYGYTFGSGTRLTVV.

The CDR3 DNA follows: TGCGCCAGCAGCGTGACTAGCGGGGCAGATACGCAGTATTTT. This codes for CASSVTSGADTQYF. The chain joins TRBV10-1 to TRBJ2-3; 11 bases agree with TRBD2. CDR1 and CDR2 (germline): WNHNN, SYGVQD (reference sequence). The CDR3 is 14 amino acids. The junction had 3 bases not matched to a gene; V was cut back by 6 bases and J by 4 bases.

The chain employs TRBV7-2 and TRBJ2-7; D unclear. This CDR3 is 14 amino acids long. Germline assignment: CDR1 SGHTA and CDR2 FQGNSA. V lost 1 base and J 7 bases, leaving 14 bases between the germline ends. The CDR3: CASSLGRLPQEQYF. CDR3 DNA: TGTGCCAGCAGCTTAGGACGACTCCCCCAGGAGCAGTACTTC.

The chain links TRBV4-2 to TRBJ2-1, with 8 nucleotides matching TRBD1. V was pared by 5 bases and J by 2 bases, with 17 bases of the junction left unmatched. CDR1 is LGHNA, CDR2 YNFKEQ, per germline. The CDR3 sequence is 19 residues long. The DNA of the CDR3 is TGTGCCAGCAGCAAAAGATGGGGGGAGGACAGGGTCCCCTACAATGAGCAGTTCTTC. Its protein product is CASSKRWGEDRVPYNEQFF.

V and J are TRBV27 and TRBJ2-7; D is unclear. The CDR3 extends over 14 amino acids. Trimming cost V 3 bases and J 2 bases, with 11 bases left between them. Germline CDR1 reads MNHEY; CDR2 reads SMNVEV (reference sequence). The CDR3 DNA is TGTGCCAGCAGTTTCTCGGTTGGTCCCTACGAGCAGTACTTC. Translation: CASSFSVGPYEQYF.

The CDR3 coding sequence is TGTGCCAGCAGCACGGGACTAGCGGGCTTCTACGAGCAGTACTTC. Residues: CASSTGLAGFYEQYF. V is TRBV7-2 and J is TRBJ2-7, with 12 bases aligning to TRBD2. The trim removed 5 bases at V and 3 bases at J, leaving 5 bases unmatched. Looked up from germline, CDR1 is SGHTA and CDR2 is FQGNSA. The CDR3 has 15 residues.